This passage covers 3 T cell receptor beta chains from one sample sequenced in a study of cytomegalovirus exposure and HLA in healthy donors (TCRdb year 2017). Library preparation was by the immunoSEQ multiplex PCR assay. A mixture of 60 forward primers for TCR Vbeta segments and 13 reverse primers for TCR Jbeta segments was used in the multiplex PCR. What TCRdb holds here is the immuneACCESS table cut down to in-frame rearrangements. Part of the clones is not present; checked against another copy, under half of the missing clones reflect an unresolved V gene, and the others are unexplained. This sample has tens of thousands of clones in its table, and 77% of those were observed once. 2.5% of the sample belongs to the ten largest clones. Sequences were obtained from PBMCs. Receptor source: a female donor in good health and CMV-seronegative.

The J gene is TRBJ2-5, the V gene TRBV5-1; D might be TRBD2 (5 bases). Between the trimmed V and J ends, which lost 0 bases and 11 bases, there was a span of 14 bases. Per the germline V gene, CDR1 is SGHRS and CDR2 is YFSETQ. There are 13 residues in the CDR3. CDR3 loop: CASSLDGDWEQYF. The CDR3 nucleotides are TGCGCCAGCAGCTTGGACGGGGATTGGGAGCAGTACTTC.

V and J are TRBV5-6 and TRBJ1-5, with D unclear. Trimming removed 6 bases from V and 4 bases from J, with 14 bases in between. Germline-derived CDR1 and CDR2 are SGHDT and YYEEEE. The CDR3 runs 14 residues. CDR3 sequence reads: CASTLRDPNQPQHF. The CDR3 DNA reads TGTGCCAGCACCCTGCGGGATCCGAATCAGCCCCAGCATTTT.

This clone came up once. The chain uses TRBV11-1 and TRBJ2-5; D is uncertain. Germline values: CDR1 SGHAT, CDR2 FQDESV (reference sequence). V lost 3 bases, J lost 1 base, and 6 bases lay in between. The CDR3 is made up of 13 amino acids. The CDR3 here is CASSLRIQETQYF. CDR3 DNA sequence: TGTGCCAGCAGCTTGCGGATCCAAGAGACCCAGTACTTC.